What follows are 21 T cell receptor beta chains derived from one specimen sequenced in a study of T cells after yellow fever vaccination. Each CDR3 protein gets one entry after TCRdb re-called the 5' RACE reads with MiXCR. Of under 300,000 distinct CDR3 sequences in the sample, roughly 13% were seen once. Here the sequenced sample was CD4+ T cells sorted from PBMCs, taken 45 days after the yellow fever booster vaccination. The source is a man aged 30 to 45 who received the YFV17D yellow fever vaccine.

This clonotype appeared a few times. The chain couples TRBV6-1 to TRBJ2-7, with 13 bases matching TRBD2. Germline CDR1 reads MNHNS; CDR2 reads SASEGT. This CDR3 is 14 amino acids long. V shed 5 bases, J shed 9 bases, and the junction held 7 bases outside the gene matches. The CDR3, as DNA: TGTGCCAGCAGTCCCAGGACTAGCGGGAGTCGGCAGTACTTC. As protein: CASSPRTSGSRQYF.

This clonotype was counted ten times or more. CDR3 DNA sequence: TGTGCCAGCAGCCGCGGGACTAGCGGGAGGGCCCGGTCCTACGAGCAGTACTTC. It yields the protein CASSRGTSGRARSYEQYF. The chain couples TRBV6-1 to TRBJ2-7; 16 bases match TRBD2. CDR3 size: 18 residues. Germline V gives CDR1 MNHNS, CDR2 SASEGT. Losses at the gene ends were 6 bases for V and 1 base for J; bases not matched to a gene: 9.

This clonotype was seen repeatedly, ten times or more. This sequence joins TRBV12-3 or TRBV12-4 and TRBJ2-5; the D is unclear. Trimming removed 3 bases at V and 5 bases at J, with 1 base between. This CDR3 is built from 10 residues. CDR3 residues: CASSLETQYF. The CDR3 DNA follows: TGTGCCAGCAGTTTGGAGACCCAGTACTTC.

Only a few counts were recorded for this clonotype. CDR3 residues: CASSPRTGVMNTEAFF. The CDR3, as DNA: TGTGCCAGCAGCCCCCGGACAGGGGTCATGAACACTGAAGCTTTCTTT. This sequence joins TRBV9 and TRBJ1-1, with 9 bases matching TRBD1. Germline loops: CDR1 SGDLS, CDR2 YYNGEE. V lost 4 bases and J lost 0; bases outside the gene matches: 7. There are 16 residues in the CDR3.

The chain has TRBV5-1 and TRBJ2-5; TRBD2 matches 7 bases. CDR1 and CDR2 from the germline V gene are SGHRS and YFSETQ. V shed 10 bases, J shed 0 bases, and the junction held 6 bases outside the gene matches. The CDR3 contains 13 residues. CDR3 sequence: CASTGTNQETQYF. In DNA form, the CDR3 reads TGCGCCTCAACGGGGACTAACCAAGAGACCCAGTACTTC.

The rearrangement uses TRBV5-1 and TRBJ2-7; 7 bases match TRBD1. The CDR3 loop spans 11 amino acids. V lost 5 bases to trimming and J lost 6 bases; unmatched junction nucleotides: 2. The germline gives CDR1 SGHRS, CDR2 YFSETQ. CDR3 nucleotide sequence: TGCGCCAGCAGGGGACAGCTCGAGCAGTACTTC. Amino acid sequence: CASRGQLEQYF.

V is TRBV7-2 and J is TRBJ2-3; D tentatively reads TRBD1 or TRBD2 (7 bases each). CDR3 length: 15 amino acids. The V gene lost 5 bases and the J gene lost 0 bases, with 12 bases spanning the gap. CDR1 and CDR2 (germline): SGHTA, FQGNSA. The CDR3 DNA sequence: TGTGCCAGCAGCCAGCGGGGACAGAGCACAGATACGCAGTATTTT. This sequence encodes CASSQRGQSTDTQYF.

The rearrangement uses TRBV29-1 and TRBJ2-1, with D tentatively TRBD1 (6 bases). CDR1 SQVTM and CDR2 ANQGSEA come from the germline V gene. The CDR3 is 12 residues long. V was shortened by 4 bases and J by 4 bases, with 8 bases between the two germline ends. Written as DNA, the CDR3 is TGCAGCGTTGGGGGGCTTTACAATGAGCAGTTCTTC. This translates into CSVGGLYNEQFF.

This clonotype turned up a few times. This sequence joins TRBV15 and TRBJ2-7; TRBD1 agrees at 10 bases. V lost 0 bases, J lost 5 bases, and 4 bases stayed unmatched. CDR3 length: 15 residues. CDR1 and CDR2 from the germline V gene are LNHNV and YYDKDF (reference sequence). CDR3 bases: TGTGCCACCAGCAGAGATTGGGACAGGGGCCACGAGCAGTACTTC. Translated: CATSRDWDRGHEQYF.

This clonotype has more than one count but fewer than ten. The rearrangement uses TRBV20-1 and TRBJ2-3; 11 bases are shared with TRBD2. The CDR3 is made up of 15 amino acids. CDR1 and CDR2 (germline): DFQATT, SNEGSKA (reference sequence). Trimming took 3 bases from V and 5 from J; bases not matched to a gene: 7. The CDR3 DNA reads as TGCAGTGCTAGGAGGACTAGCGGGTACGGAGATACGCAGTATTTT. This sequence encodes CSARRTSGYGDTQYF.

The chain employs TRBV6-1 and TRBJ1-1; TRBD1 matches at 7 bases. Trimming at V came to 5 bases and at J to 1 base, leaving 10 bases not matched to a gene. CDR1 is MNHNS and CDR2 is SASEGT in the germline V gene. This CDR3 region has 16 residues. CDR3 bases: TGTGCCAGCAGTCTAGAGCCGGGACAGAAGAACACTGAAGCTTTCTTT. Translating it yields CASSLEPGQKNTEAFF.

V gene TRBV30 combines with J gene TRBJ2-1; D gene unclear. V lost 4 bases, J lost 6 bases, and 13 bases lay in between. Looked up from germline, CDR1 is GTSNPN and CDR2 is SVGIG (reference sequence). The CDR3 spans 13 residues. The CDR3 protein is CAWKYGLGNEQFF. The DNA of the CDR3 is TGTGCCTGGAAATACGGGCTTGGCAATGAGCAGTTCTTC.

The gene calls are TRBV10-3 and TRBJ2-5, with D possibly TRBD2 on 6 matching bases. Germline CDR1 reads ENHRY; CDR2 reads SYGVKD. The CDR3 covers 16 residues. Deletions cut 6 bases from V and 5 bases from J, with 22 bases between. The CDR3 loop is CAIRSTILGGVETQYF. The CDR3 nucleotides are TGTGCCATCAGGTCGACTATTCTCGGGGGAGTGGAGACCCAGTACTTC.

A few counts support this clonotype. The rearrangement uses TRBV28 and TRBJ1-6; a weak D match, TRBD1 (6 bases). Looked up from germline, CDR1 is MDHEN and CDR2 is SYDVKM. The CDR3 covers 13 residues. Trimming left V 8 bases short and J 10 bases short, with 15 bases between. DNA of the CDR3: TGTGCCAGCCTCGGACAGCCGGGGTCACCCCTCCACTTT. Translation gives CASLGQPGSPLHF.

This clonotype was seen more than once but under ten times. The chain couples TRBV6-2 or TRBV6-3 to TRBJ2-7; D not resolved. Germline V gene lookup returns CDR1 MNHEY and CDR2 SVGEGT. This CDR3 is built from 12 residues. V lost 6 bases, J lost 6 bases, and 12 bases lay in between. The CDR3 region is CASSPHRREQYF. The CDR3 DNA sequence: TGTGCCAGCAGCCCCCACCGGCGCGAGCAGTACTTC.

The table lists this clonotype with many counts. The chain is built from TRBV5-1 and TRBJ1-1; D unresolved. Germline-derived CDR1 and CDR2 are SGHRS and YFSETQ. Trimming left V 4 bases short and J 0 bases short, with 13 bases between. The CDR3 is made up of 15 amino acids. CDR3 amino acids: CASSGQVGLNTEAFF. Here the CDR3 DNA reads TGCGCCAGCAGCGGTCAAGTAGGGCTGAACACTGAAGCTTTCTTT.

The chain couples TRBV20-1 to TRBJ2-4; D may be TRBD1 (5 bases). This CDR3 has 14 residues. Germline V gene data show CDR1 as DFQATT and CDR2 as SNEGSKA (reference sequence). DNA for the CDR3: TGCATCTGTGGCCAGGGTCTGGGCAAAAACATTCAGTACTTC. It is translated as CICGQGLGKNIQYF.

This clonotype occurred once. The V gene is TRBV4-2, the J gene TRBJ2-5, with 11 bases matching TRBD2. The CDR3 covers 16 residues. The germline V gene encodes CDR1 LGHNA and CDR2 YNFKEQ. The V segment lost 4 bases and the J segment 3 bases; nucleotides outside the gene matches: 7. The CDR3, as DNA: TGTGCCAGCAGCCCGAGCGTGGGACTAGCGGAAGAGACCCAGTACTTC. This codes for CASSPSVGLAEETQYF.

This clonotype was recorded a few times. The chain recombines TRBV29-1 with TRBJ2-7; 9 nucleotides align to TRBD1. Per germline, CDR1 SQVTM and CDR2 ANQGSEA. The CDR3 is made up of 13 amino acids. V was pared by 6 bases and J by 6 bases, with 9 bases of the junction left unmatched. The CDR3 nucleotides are TGCAGCGTGGCCCCGGACAGGGGTCGCGAGCAGTACTTC. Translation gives CSVAPDRGREQYF.

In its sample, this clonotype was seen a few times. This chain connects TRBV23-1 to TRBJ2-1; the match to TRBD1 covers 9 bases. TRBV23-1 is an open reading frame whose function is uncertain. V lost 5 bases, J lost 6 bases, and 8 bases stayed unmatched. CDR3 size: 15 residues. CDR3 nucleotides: TGCGCCAGCAGTGTCGACAGGGGGATTCCCAATGAGCAGTTCTTC. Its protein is CASSVDRGIPNEQFF.

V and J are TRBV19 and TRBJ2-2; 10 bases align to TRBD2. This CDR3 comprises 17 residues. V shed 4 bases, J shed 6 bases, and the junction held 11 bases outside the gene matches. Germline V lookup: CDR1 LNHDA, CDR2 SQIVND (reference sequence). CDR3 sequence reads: CASSTSGLAEFPGELFF. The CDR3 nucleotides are TGTGCCAGTAGTACCTCAGGACTAGCGGAGTTCCCCGGGGAGCTGTTTTTT. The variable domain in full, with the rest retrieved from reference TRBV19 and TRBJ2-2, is DGGITQSPKYLFRKEGQNVTLSCEQNLNHDAMYWYRQDPGQGLRLIYYSQIVNDFQKGDIAEGYSVSREKKESFPLTVTSAQKNPTAFYLCASSTSGLAEFPGELFFGEGSRLTVL.